Listed here are 32 T cell receptor beta chains from one sample, sequenced in a study of patients and donors after allogeneic stem cell transplantation. MiXCR, applied by TCRdb to the RT-PCR reads, yields one record per CDR3 protein. The sample holds under 170,000 distinct CDR3 sequences, roughly 35% seen once. The material sequenced was blood, either unsorted or a sorted T cell fraction (not recorded which). Source of these receptors: a human donor who was either an allogeneic HSCT recipient or a stem cell or donor lymphocyte infusion donor (not recorded which). It is not recorded whose cells these are; they may come from a transplant donor.

A single count supports this clonotype. This chain uses TRBV28 with TRBJ1-5; D unresolved. The V gene lost 5 bases and the J gene lost 4 bases, with 6 bases spanning the gap. Germline lookup yields CDR1 MDHEN and CDR2 SYDVKM. This CDR3 comprises 12 residues. In DNA form, the CDR3 reads TGTGCCAGCAGTGAGAATAATCAGCCCCAGCATTTT. Its translation: CASSENNQPQHF.

This clonotype has only a few counts. The CDR3: CASKGQMNTEAFF. CDR3 nucleotides: TGTGCCAGCAAGGGACAGATGAACACTGAAGCTTTCTTT. The gene calls are TRBV6-1 and TRBJ1-1, with TRBD1 matching 7 bases. With V trimmed by 7 bases and J by 0 bases, 2 bases remained unmatched. CDR1 and CDR2 (germline): MNHNS, SASEGT. CDR3 length: 13 residues.

This clonotype was picked up a small number of times. The rearrangement links TRBV6-1 to TRBJ1-2; D is undetermined. V was trimmed by 1 base and J by 4 bases, leaving 13 bases between them. The germline gives CDR1 MNHNS, CDR2 SASEGT. This CDR3 has 15 amino acids. The CDR3: CASSEGAGDIYGYTF. CDR3 nucleotides: TGTGCCAGCAGTGAAGGTGCGGGAGACATCTATGGCTACACCTTC.

The chain has TRBV28 and TRBJ1-4; unclear D gene. The length of the CDR3 is 14 residues. Germline V gene sequence: CDR1 MDHEN, CDR2 SYDVKM. The V end was cut by 2 bases, the J end by 4 bases, with 8 bases between. CDR3 nucleotides: TGTGCCAGCAGTTTAAGAGCTATTAATGAAAAACTGTTTTTT. This encodes CASSLRAINEKLFF.

This clonotype has a handful of counts. The chain employs TRBV4-3 and TRBJ2-2; a possible D gene is TRBD2 (5 bases). The V end lost 3 bases, the J end lost 0 bases, and 14 bases lay between the germline ends. Germline CDR1 LGHNA, CDR2 YSLEER. This CDR3 has 17 residues. CDR3 sequence reads: CASSQFYRGANTGELFF. Written as DNA, the CDR3 is TGCGCCAGCAGCCAGTTTTATCGGGGTGCGAACACCGGGGAGCTGTTTTTT.

The genes are TRBV28 and TRBJ1-5, with D tentatively TRBD1 (5 bases). The V end lost 8 bases, the J end lost 2 bases, and 13 bases lay between the germline ends. The length of the CDR3 is 14 residues. Germline assignment: CDR1 MDHEN and CDR2 SYDVKM. The DNA of the CDR3 is TGTGCCAGCGAGGAGGGGCCCGGCAATCAGCCCCAGCATTTT. This sequence encodes CASEEGPGNQPQHF.

The chain carries TRBV27 and TRBJ2-4, with D perhaps being TRBD1 or TRBD2 (5 bases each). The germline gives CDR1 MNHEY, CDR2 SMNVEV (reference sequence). The CDR3 totals 15 residues. Trimming removed 4 bases from V and 4 bases from J, with 14 bases in between. DNA for the CDR3: TGTGCCAGCAGTTATGATGGGACGGAAAAAAACATTCAGTACTTC. It encodes CASSYDGTEKNIQYF.

The chain joins TRBV14 to TRBJ2-3; 12 bases align to TRBD2. Trimming took 0 bases from V and 9 from J; bases not matched to a gene: 7. Looked up from germline, CDR1 is SGHDN and CDR2 is FVKESK. This CDR3 has 16 amino acids. The CDR3 sequence is CASSQDSGLAGRTQYF. The CDR3 DNA reads TGTGCCAGCAGCCAAGATTCCGGACTAGCGGGGAGGACGCAGTATTTT.

The chain employs TRBV6-5 and TRBJ2-3, with 7 bases lining up with TRBD2. Trimming cost V 6 bases and J 6 bases; bases outside gene matches: 6. Germline CDR1 reads MNHEY; CDR2 reads SVGAGI. The CDR3 totals 13 residues. In DNA form, the CDR3 reads TGTGCCAGCAGATCCAGCGGGGTCGATACGCAGTATTTT. This translates into CASRSSGVDTQYF.

This clonotype was seen once. The chain combines TRBV7-2 with TRBJ2-5, with D hard to call. The CDR3 is made up of 13 amino acids. Germline V gene lookup returns CDR1 SGHTA and CDR2 FQGNSA. V dropped 5 bases and J dropped 9 bases, with 16 bases sitting between them. CDR3 in DNA: TGTGCCAGCAGCCCCACACATCGGGTGTCCCAGTACTTC. Translated, it gives CASSPTHRVSQYF.

V is TRBV3-2 and J is TRBJ1-2; the table names TRBD1, a call not compared with the DNA. TRBV3-2 is described as a pseudogene. This CDR3 is built from 12 residues. The CDR3, as DNA: TGTGCCAGGGGCGATCACTATACTGGCTACACCTTC. It codes for CARGDHYTGYTF.

V and J are TRBV3-1 and TRBJ1-4; D uncertain. Trimming pared 2 bases from V and 0 bases from J, leaving 16 bases between. CDR3 length: 18 residues. The germline CDR1 and CDR2 sequences are LGHDT and YNNKEL (reference sequence). DNA for the CDR3: TGTGCCAGCAGCCAAAAAGGAGGAACACAAGCAACTAATGAAAAACTGTTTTTT. It translates to CASSQKGGTQATNEKLFF.

This chain links TRBV29-1 with TRBJ2-1; the match to TRBD1 covers 8 bases. Germline V gives CDR1 SQVTM, CDR2 ANQGSEA. Germline trimming cut 5 bases from V and 15 bases from J; bases unmatched to any gene: 3. The CDR3 runs 9 residues. This chain's CDR3 is CSVPGQGFF. For the CDR3, the DNA is TGCAGCGTTCCCGGACAGGGGTTCTTC.

This clonotype was detected only a few times. V is TRBV20-1 and J is TRBJ2-7; D is perhaps TRBD2 (6 bases). V was pared by 8 bases and J by 0 bases, with 14 bases between. The CDR3 totals 13 residues. The V gene's germline CDR1 is DFQATT and CDR2 SNEGSKA (reference sequence). CDR3 region: CSSPGTYSYEQYF. The DNA of the CDR3 is TGCAGTTCCCCCGGGACTTACTCCTACGAGCAGTACTTC.

The genes are TRBV25-1 and TRBJ1-1, with D maybe TRBD1 (5 bases). V was shortened by 1 base and J by 0 bases, with 9 bases between the two germline ends. Germline V CDR1 and CDR2: MGHDK, SYGVNS. This CDR3 has 15 amino acids. CDR3 sequence (DNA): TGTGCCAGCAGTGAATGGCAGGGCCTGAACACTGAAGCTTTCTTT. This encodes CASSEWQGLNTEAFF.

The chain employs TRBV9 and TRBJ2-3; no reliable D call. Germline-derived CDR1 and CDR2 are SGDLS and YYNGEE. CDR3 length: 13 residues. Trimming took off 0 bases at V and 4 bases at J, with 6 bases between the two ends. As DNA, the CDR3 is TGTGCCAGCAGCGTAGAGTTGGCAGATACGCAGTATTTT. Translating it yields CASSVELADTQYF.

This chain links TRBV20-1 with TRBJ1-2; D is perhaps TRBD1 (5 bases). The CDR3 runs 12 residues. Trimming shortened V by 6 bases and J by 6 bases, and 14 bases separated the two germline ends. The germline V gene has CDR1 DFQATT and CDR2 SNEGSKA (reference sequence). The DNA for the CDR3 is TGCAGTGCAAGCGTCAGGGAAAATGGCTACACCTTC. As protein: CSASVRENGYTF.

In this sample, this clonotype turned up once. J is TRBJ1-6 and V is TRBV20-1; no firm D call. This CDR3 has 16 residues. V shed 1 base and J shed 7 bases, with 17 bases lying between them. From germline, CDR1 is DFQATT and CDR2 SNEGSKA (reference sequence). This CDR3 is CSARVVPEGSNSPLHF. CDR3 nucleotide sequence: TGCAGTGCTAGAGTAGTGCCGGAAGGGAGCAATTCACCCCTCCACTTT.

By sample fraction, this clonotype is medium-sized. The gene calls are TRBV10-3 and TRBJ1-1; a possible D gene is TRBD1 (5 bases). V lost 2 bases, J lost 7 bases, and 14 bases lay in between. CDR1 ENHRY and CDR2 SYGVKD come from the germline V gene. This CDR3 comprises 14 residues. CDR3 sequence: CAISEQGPGSEAFF. CDR3 in DNA: TGTGCCATCAGTGAGCAGGGACCGGGGAGTGAAGCTTTCTTT.

The CDR3 sequence is CASSLGGTGADIQYF. CDR3 sequence (DNA): TGTGCCAGCAGTTTAGGGGGGACAGGGGCGGACATTCAGTACTTC. This chain joins TRBV12-3 or TRBV12-4 and TRBJ2-4; 10 positions match TRBD1. V lost 1 base to trimming and J lost 8 bases; unmatched junction nucleotides: 5. The CDR3 has 15 amino acids.

The chain has TRBV12-3 or TRBV12-4 and TRBJ1-2; tentatively, D is TRBD1 (6 bases). V dropped 2 bases and J dropped 4 bases, with 23 bases sitting between them. The CDR3 totals 18 residues. For the CDR3, the DNA is TGTGCCAGCAGTTTAACCAATAACAGGGCCGACTTTAGCTATGGCTACACCTTC. This gives the protein CASSLTNNRADFSYGYTF.

In its sample, this clonotype was seen a few times. This chain joins TRBV9 and TRBJ1-3; no reliable D call. Trimming pared 6 bases from V and 0 bases from J, leaving 7 bases between. The CDR3 runs 13 residues. CDR1 and CDR2 from the germline V gene are SGDLS and YYNGEE. The CDR3: CASKVTSGNTIYF. Here the CDR3 DNA reads TGTGCCAGCAAGGTGACCTCTGGAAACACCATATATTTT.

This clonotype has just one count. This chain links TRBV19 with TRBJ2-5, with D possibly being TRBD1 (6 bases). The germline V and J ends were trimmed by 2 bases and 2 bases, with 12 bases remaining between them. The CDR3 spans 15 residues. The germline V gene encodes CDR1 LNHDA and CDR2 SQIVND (reference sequence). CDR3 amino acids: CASSILGARQETQYF. CDR3 DNA sequence: TGTGCCAGTAGTATACTGGGGGCCCGACAAGAGACCCAGTACTTC.

This clonotype turned up a few times. The chain is built from TRBV7-9 and TRBJ1-6, with D unresolved. CDR3 size: 16 residues. The V gene lost 1 base and the J gene lost 7 bases, with 14 bases spanning the gap. Germline CDR1 is SEHNR and CDR2 is FQNEAQ (reference sequence). The CDR3 nucleotides are TGTGCCAGCAGCTTAGGGTCCGGACGAGCGAATTCACCCCTCCACTTT. Amino acid sequence: CASSLGSGRANSPLHF.

J is TRBJ2-7 and V is TRBV5-5; tentatively, D is TRBD2 (5 bases). Trimming shortened V by 2 bases and J by 5 bases, and 14 bases separated the two germline ends. Per the germline V gene, CDR1 is SGHKS and CDR2 is YYEKEE (reference sequence). The CDR3 has 14 residues. The CDR3 region is CASSFSARGHEQYF. The DNA of the CDR3 is TGTGCCAGCAGCTTCTCGGCTCGCGGGCACGAGCAGTACTTC.

This clonotype was seen only a few times. The chain joins TRBV5-1 to TRBJ2-7; 10 bases map to TRBD1. V dropped 4 bases and J dropped 2; count of bases not matched to a gene: 3. Per the germline V gene, CDR1 is SGHRS and CDR2 is YFSETQ. The CDR3 is 14 residues long. CDR3 sequence reads: CASSLGTGAYEQYF. The CDR3 coding sequence is TGCGCCAGCAGCCTAGGGACAGGGGCCTACGAGCAGTACTTC. Looking up the rest from reference TRBV5-1 and TRBJ2-7 gives the full variable domain: KAGVTQTPRYLIKTRGQQVTLSCSPISGHRSVSWYQQTPGQGLQFLFEYFSETQRNKGNFPGRFSGRQFSNSRSEMNVSTLELGDSALYLCASSLGTGAYEQYFGPGTRLTVT.

This rearrangement joins TRBV10-3 to TRBJ1-1; maybe TRBD1 (6 bases). The germline gives CDR1 ENHRY, CDR2 SYGVKD. Trimming removed 7 bases from V and 2 bases from J, with 14 bases in between. The CDR3 length is 14 residues. Here the CDR3 reads CAITQGEVNTEAFF. CDR3 DNA sequence: TGTGCCATCACACAGGGAGAGGTTAACACTGAAGCTTTCTTT.

The V gene is TRBV5-1, the J gene TRBJ2-5, with 11 bases lining up with TRBD2. The germline gives CDR1 SGHRS, CDR2 YFSETQ. The CDR3 is made up of 18 amino acids. Germline trimming cut 0 bases from V and 4 bases from J; bases unmatched to any gene: 11. CDR3 DNA: TGCGCCAGCAGCTTGGTGGTAGCGGGGGGGCACTGGCGAGAGACCCAGTACTTC. Amino acid sequence: CASSLVVAGGHWRETQYF.

The chain couples TRBV3-1 to TRBJ2-2; D is perhaps TRBD1 or TRBD2 (6 bases each). Trimming removed 4 bases from V and 4 bases from J, with 13 bases in between. This CDR3 is 15 amino acids long. Germline V gene sequence: CDR1 LGHDT, CDR2 YNNKEL (reference sequence). The CDR3 is CASSLAKGGTGELFF. The CDR3 coding sequence is TGTGCCAGCAGCCTCGCGAAGGGGGGCACCGGGGAGCTGTTTTTT.

The chain employs TRBV5-1 and TRBJ2-3, with 12 bases aligning to TRBD2. The germline V gene encodes CDR1 SGHRS and CDR2 YFSETQ. Trimming cost V 3 bases and J 0 bases; bases outside gene matches: 2. The CDR3 length is 16 residues. This chain's CDR3 is CASSSGTSGSTDTQYF. CDR3 coding DNA: TGCGCCAGCAGCTCCGGGACTAGCGGGAGCACAGATACGCAGTATTTT. Supplemented by reference TRBV5-1 and TRBJ2-3, the full variable domain reads KAGVTQTPRYLIKTRGQQVTLSCSPISGHRSVSWYQQTPGQGLQFLFEYFSETQRNKGNFPGRFSGRQFSNSRSEMNVSTLELGDSALYLCASSSGTSGSTDTQYFGPGTRLTVL.

The chain uses TRBV12-3 or TRBV12-4 and TRBJ2-3, with D maybe TRBD2 (6 bases). The V end was cut by 3 bases, the J end by 2 bases, with 15 bases between. The length of the CDR3 is 16 residues. This chain's CDR3 is CASSFGLASYTDTQYF. As DNA, the CDR3 is TGTGCCAGCAGTTTCGGCCTAGCGAGTTACACAGATACGCAGTATTTT.

This chain joins TRBV4-1 and TRBJ1-5; TRBD1 might be the D (5 bases). V lost 0 bases, J lost 15 bases, and 18 bases lay in between. Per the germline V gene, CDR1 is MGHRA and CDR2 is YSYEKL. The CDR3 runs to 14 residues. CDR3 region: CASSQDQGELKRHF. CDR3 bases: TGCGCCAGCAGCCAAGATCAGGGAGAACTTAAGAGGCATTTT.